This T cell receptor beta chain was sequenced during a study of OX40 agonist ivuxolimab in advanced cancers. The protocol was immunoSEQ multiplex PCR, while the TCRdb copy is restricted to in-frame clones and leaves out a portion. The table has approximately 12,000 clones, roughly 82% seen once. Germline V gene data show CDR1 as LGHNA and CDR2 as YSLEER. There are 16 residues in the CDR3. J lost 5 bases, V lost 0 bases, and 4 bases had no gene match. Specimen: CD4+ or CD8+ T cells sorted from blood, collected in a trial of the OX40 agonist ivuxolimab. This clonotype originated in an adult with an advanced solid tumor such as melanoma, head and neck, liver or kidney cancer. The genes are TRBV4-3 and TRBJ2-3, with TRBD2 matching 11 bases. DNA for the CDR3: TGCGCCAGCAGCCAAGAGACTAGCGGGAAGCTAGATACGCAGTATTTT. As protein: CASSQETSGKLDTQYF.